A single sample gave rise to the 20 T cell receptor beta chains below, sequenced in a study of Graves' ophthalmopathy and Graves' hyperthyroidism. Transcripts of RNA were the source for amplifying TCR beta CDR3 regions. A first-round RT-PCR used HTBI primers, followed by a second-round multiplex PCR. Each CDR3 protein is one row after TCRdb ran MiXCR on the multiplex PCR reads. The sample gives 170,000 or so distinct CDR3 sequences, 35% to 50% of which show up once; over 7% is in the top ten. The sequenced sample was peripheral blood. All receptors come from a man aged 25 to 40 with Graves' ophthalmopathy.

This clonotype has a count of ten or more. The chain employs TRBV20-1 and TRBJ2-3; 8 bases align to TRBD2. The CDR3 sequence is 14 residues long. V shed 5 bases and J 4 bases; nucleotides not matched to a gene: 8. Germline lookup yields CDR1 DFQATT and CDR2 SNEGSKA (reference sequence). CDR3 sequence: CSAYSGSGADTQYF. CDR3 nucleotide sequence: TGCAGTGCTTACAGCGGGAGTGGCGCAGATACGCAGTATTTT.

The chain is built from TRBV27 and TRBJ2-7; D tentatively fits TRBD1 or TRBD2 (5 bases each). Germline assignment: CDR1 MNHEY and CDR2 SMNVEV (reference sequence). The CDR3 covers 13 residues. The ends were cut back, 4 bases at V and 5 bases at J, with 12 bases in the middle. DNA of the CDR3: TGTGCCAGCAGTTCGGCAGGGAGCCACGAGCAGTACTTC. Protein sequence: CASSSAGSHEQYF.

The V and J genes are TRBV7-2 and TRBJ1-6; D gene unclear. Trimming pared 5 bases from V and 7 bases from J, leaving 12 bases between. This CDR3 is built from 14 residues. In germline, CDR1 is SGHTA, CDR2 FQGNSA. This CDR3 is CASSPSGWNSPLHF. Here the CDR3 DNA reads TGTGCCAGCAGCCCCTCTGGGTGGAATTCACCCCTCCACTTT. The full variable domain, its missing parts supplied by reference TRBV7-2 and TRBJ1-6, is GAGVSQSPSNKVTEKGKDVELRCDPISGHTALYWYRQSLGQGLEFLIYFQGNSAPDKSGLPSDRFSAERTGGSVSTLTIQRTQQEDSAVYLCASSPSGWNSPLHFGNGTRLTVT.

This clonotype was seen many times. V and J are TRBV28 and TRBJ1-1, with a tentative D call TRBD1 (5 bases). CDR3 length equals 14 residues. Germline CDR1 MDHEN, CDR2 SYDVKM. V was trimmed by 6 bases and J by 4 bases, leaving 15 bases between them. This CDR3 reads CASRGDSWGTEAFF. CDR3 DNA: TGTGCCAGCAGGGGGGACTCCTGGGGCACTGAAGCTTTCTTT.

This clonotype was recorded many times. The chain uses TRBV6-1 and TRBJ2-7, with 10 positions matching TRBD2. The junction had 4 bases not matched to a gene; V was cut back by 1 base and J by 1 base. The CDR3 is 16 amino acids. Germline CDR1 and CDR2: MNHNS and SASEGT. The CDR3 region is CASSEEAGGSSYEQYF. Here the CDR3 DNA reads TGTGCCAGCAGTGAAGAAGCGGGAGGGTCGTCCTACGAGCAGTACTTC.

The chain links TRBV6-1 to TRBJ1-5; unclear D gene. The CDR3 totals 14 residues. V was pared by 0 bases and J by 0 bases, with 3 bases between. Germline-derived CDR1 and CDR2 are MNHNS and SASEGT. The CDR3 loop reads CASSEAGSNQPQHF. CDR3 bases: TGTGCCAGCAGTGAAGCAGGTAGCAATCAGCCCCAGCATTTT.

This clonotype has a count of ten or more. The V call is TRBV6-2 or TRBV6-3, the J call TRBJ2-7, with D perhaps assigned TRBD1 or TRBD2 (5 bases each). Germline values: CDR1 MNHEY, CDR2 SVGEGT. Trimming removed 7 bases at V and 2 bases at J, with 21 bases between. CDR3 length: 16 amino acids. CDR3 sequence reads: CASKGPITPPTYEQYF. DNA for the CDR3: TGTGCCAGCAAGGGACCCATCACCCCTCCTACCTACGAGCAGTACTTC.

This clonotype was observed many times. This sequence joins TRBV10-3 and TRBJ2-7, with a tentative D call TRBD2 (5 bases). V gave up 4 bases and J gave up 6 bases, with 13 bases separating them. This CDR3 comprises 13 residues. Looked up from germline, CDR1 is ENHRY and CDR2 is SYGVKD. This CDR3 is CAISGRREGEQYF. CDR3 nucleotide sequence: TGTGCCATCAGTGGCCGACGAGAGGGCGAGCAGTACTTC.

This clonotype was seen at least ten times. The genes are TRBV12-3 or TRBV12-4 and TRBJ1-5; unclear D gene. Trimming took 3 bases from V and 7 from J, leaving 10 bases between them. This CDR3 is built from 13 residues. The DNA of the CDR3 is TGTGCCAGCAGTTTTAGTGAATACCAGCCCCAGCATTTT. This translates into CASSFSEYQPQHF.

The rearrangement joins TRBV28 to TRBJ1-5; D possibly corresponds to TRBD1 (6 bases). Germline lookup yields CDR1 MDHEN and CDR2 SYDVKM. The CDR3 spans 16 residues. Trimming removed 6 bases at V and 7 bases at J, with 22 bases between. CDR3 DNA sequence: TGTGCCAGCAGCCCGGGGGGGGCCAGCCCCAGACAGCCCCAGCATTTT. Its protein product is CASSPGGASPRQPQHF.

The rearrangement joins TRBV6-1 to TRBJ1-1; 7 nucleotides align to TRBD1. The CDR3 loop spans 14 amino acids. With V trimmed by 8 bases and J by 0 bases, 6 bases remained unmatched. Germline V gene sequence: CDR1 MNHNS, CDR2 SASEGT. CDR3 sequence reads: CASHTRGLNTEAFF. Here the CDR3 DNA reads TGTGCCAGCCACACCAGGGGGTTGAACACTGAAGCTTTCTTT.

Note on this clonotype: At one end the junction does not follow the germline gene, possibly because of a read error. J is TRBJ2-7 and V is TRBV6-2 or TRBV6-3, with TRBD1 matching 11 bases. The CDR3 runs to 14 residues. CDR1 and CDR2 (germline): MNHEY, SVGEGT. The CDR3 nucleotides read TGTGCCGGCAGCCCGGGGACAGGGGGATACGAGCAGTACTTC. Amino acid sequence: CAGSPGTGGYEQYF.

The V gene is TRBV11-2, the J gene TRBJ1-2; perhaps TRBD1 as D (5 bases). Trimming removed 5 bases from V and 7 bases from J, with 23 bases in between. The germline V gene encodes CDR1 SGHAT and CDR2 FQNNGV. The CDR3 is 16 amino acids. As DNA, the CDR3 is TGTGCCAGCAGCCATTGGAGGCAGGGAGGGGTGGTTGGCTACACCTTC. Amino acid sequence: CASSHWRQGGVVGYTF.

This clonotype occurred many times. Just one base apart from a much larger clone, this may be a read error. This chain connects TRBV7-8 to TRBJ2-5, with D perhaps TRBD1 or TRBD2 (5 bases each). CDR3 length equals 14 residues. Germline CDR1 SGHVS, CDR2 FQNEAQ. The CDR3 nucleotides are TGTACCAGCAGACTAACAGGCAACCAAGAGACCCAGTACTTC. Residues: CTSRLTGNQETQYF.

The CDR3 protein is CASKGESGNTIYF. CDR3 sequence (DNA): TGTGCCAGCAAGGGCGAGTCAGGAAACACCATATATTTT. This sequence joins TRBV27 and TRBJ1-3; the D is unclear. V gave up 7 bases and J gave up 4 bases, with 11 bases separating them. The CDR3 spans 13 residues. Germline V lookup: CDR1 MNHEY, CDR2 SMNVEV (reference sequence).

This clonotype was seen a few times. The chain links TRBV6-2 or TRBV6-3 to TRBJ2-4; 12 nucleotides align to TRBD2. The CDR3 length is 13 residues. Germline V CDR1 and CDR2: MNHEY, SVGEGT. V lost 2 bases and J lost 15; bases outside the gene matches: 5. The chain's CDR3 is CASSYGGLAGRYF. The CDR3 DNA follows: TGTGCCAGCAGTTACGGTGGACTAGCGGGAAGGTACTTC.

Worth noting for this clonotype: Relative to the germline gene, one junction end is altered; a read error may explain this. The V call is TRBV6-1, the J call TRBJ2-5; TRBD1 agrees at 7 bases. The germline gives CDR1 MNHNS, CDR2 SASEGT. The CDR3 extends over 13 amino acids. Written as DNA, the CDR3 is TGTGCCAGCAGCGAAGACAGGGAGGAGACCCAGTACTTC. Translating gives CASSEDREETQYF.

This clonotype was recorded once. CDR3 DNA: TGCAGTGCTGCCGGGACAGGCCTAGCCAAAAACATTCAGTACTTC. It translates to CSAAGTGLAKNIQYF. The chain has TRBV20-1 and TRBJ2-4; 8 bases fit TRBD1. Germline values: CDR1 DFQATT, CDR2 SNEGSKA (reference sequence). J lost 0 bases, V lost 5 bases, and 6 bases had no gene match. The CDR3 has 15 amino acids.

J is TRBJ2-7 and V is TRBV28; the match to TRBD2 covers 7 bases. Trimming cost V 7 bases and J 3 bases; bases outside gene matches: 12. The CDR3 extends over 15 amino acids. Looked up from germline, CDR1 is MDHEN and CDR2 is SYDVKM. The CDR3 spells CASTSLGGTGYEQYF. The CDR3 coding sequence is TGTGCCAGCACCTCCCTGGGAGGGACGGGCTACGAGCAGTACTTC.

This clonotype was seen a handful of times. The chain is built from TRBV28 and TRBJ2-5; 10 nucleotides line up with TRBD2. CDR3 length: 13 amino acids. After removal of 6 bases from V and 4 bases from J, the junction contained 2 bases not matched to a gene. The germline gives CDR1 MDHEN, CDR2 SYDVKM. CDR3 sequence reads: CASRLAGAETQYF. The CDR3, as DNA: TGTGCCAGCAGGCTAGCGGGGGCAGAGACCCAGTACTTC. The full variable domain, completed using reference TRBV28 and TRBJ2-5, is DVKVTQSSRYLVKRTGEKVFLECVQDMDHENMFWYRQDPGLGLRLIYFSYDVKMKEKGDIPEGYSVSREKKERFSLILESASTNQTSMYLCASRLAGAETQYFGPGTRLLVL.